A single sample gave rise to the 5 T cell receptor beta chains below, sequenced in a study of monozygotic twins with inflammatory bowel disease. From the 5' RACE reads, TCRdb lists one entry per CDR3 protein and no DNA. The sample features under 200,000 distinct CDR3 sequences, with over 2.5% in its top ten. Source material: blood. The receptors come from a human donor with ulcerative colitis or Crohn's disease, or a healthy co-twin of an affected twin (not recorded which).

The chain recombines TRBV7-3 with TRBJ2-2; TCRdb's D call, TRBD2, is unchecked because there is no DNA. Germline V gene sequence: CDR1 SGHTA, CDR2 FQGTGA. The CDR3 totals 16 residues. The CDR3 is CASSFGGRAGTGELFF.

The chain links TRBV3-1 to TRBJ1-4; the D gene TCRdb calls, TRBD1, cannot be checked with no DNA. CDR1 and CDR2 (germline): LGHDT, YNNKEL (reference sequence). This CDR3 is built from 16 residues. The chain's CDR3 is CASSQGDRGLKEKLFF.

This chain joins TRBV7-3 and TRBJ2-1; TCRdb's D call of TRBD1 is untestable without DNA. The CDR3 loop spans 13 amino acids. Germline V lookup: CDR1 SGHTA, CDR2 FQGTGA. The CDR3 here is CTSSQTLGDEQFF.

The CDR3 spells CASSQRLWSEQFF. The rearrangement links TRBV6-5 to TRBJ2-1. The CDR3 runs 13 residues. Germline V CDR1 and CDR2: MNHEY, SVGAGI.

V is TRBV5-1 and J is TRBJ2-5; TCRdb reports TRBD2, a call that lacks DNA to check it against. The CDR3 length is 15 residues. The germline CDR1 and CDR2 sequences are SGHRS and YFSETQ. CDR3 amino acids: CASSSSGRRGETQYF.